This TCR beta chain originates from a study of blood T cell repertoires in COVID-19. Per the authors' pipeline: Reference gene primer amplification gave estimated nucleated cell counts. Clones were read by immunoSEQ multiplex PCR, and TCRdb kept only the in-frame ones, dropping some. V and J calls and clone size come straight from that table; D and trimming were deduced from the DNA. The sample lists some 490,000 clones, 88% occurring once. The CDR3 runs to 17 residues. Germline V gives CDR1 LGHNA, CDR2 YNFKEQ. V was trimmed by 0 bases and J by 0 bases, leaving 13 bases between them. Across about two dozen US areas, participants ranged in age from about 18 to 90 years. Among Cohort 3 donors, those recovered had two negative PCRs, clearance, or symptom resolution.

The rearrangement uses TRBV4-2 and TRBJ2-3; D is ambiguous. Sequenced input: PBMCs or T cells enriched from blood (not recorded which). The TCR comes from a woman aged 55 to 70 who had recovered from COVID-19. CDR3 sequence (DNA): TGTGCCAGCAGCCAAGATTTGTGGCTGTCGAGCACAGATACGCAGTATTTT. The encoded protein is CASSQDLWLSSTDTQYF.